The present entry profiles one T cell receptor beta chain with its context. This entry belongs to a study of cytomegalovirus exposure and HLA in healthy donors. PCR employed 60 Vbeta and 13 Jbeta primers. The authors' processing: Unique TCR beta chains numbered roughly 84 million in a later analysis, with approximately 10 million shared. TCRdb keeps only in-frame clones here, not all; method: immunoSEQ multiplex PCR. V and J calls and clone size are those listed in that table; D and trimming were worked out from the DNA. The table includes 130,000 to 150,000 clones, nearly 80% detected once. Donors likely had unrecorded immune exposures despite being nominally healthy when sampled. V dropped 5 bases and J dropped 1; count of bases not matched to a gene: 6. In germline, CDR1 is SGHTA, CDR2 FQGTGA. There are 17 residues in the CDR3.

The sample consisted of PBMCs. The chain is built from TRBV7-3 and TRBJ2-5; 14 nucleotides line up with TRBD2. The TCR was taken from a man aged 35 to 55 in good health and CMV-seropositive. CDR3 coding DNA: TGTGCCAGCAGCCCGAACGGACTAGCGGGAGGCCAAGAGACCCAGTACTTC. Its protein product is CASSPNGLAGGQETQYF.